These 17 T cell receptor beta chains were all obtained from the same sample, sequenced in a study of vaccination and CD4 T cells after COVID-19. Described treatment: approximately 10-day PBMC culture with coronavirus spike peptide pools or control peptides (ViraFEST assay). Their target antigens are unknown. The Oncomine TCR Beta short-read assay generated sequence data from the DNA of cultured CD4+ T cells. Via MiXCR, TCRdb re-called the PCR reads, giving one row per CDR3 protein. This sample yields under 8,000 distinct CDR3 sequences, of which roughly 22% are seen a single time; roughly a quarter belongs to the top ten. This specimen was CD4+ T cells from blood, cultured in vitro, taken after SARS-CoV-2 vaccination. The receptors come from a human donor who had recovered from COVID-19.

The chain links TRBV27 to TRBJ2-5; 8 nucleotides line up with TRBD1. This CDR3 has 15 residues. The germline CDR1 and CDR2 sequences are MNHEY and SMNVEV (reference sequence). Trimming took 6 bases from V and 3 from J; bases not matched to a gene: 9. For the CDR3, the DNA is TGTGCCAGCAGACGGACAGGGCAGAGGGAAGAGACCCAGTACTTC. Translating it yields CASRRTGQREETQYF.

This clonotype appeared once. V is TRBV20-1 and J is TRBJ2-1; 13 nucleotides match TRBD2. CDR1 and CDR2 (germline): DFQATT, SNEGSKA (reference sequence). The CDR3 covers 12 residues. The CDR3 bases are TGCAATGTTCCGACTAGCGGGAGGTGGCAGTTCTTC. Translating gives CNVPTSGRWQFF.

The rearrangement joins TRBV28 to TRBJ1-2; possible D gene TRBD1, 5 bases. Germline loops: CDR1 MDHEN, CDR2 SYDVKM. The CDR3 loop spans 17 amino acids. V was pared by 6 bases and J by 1 base, with 21 bases between. CDR3 DNA: TGTGCCAGCAGAGGTCCCTACCGGGACTCCTATAACTATGGCTACACCTTC. Translation: CASRGPYRDSYNYGYTF.

This clonotype is medium-sized within its sample. The chain joins TRBV27 to TRBJ2-7; TRBD1 or TRBD2 may be the D gene (5 bases each). V was shortened by 5 bases and J by 9 bases, with 17 bases between the two germline ends. CDR3 length equals 13 residues. Germline V gives CDR1 MNHEY, CDR2 SMNVEV (reference sequence). CDR3 sequence reads: CASSPLGEDGQYF. The CDR3 DNA sequence: TGTGCCAGCAGTCCATTGGGGGAAGACGGGCAGTACTTC.

This clonotype qualifies as medium-sized (0.01 to 0.1%). V gene TRBV24-1 combines with J gene TRBJ2-3, with D perhaps TRBD1 (5 bases). V lost 7 bases, J lost 1 base, and 5 bases lay in between. Germline CDR1 KGHDR, CDR2 SFDVKD. The CDR3 has 12 amino acids. The CDR3 DNA sequence: TGTGCCACCAGCAGGGGCACAGATACGCAGTATTTT. This encodes CATSRGTDTQYF.

V and J are TRBV6-2 or TRBV6-3 and TRBJ2-7, with a tentative D call TRBD1 (5 bases). CDR3 length equals 16 residues. Germline assignment: CDR1 MNHEY and CDR2 SVGEGT. Trimming stripped 5 bases from V and 0 bases from J, with 17 bases between. Here the CDR3 reads CASSRRSQGSSYEQYF. DNA for the CDR3: TGTGCCAGCAGTAGGAGATCGCAGGGCTCCTCCTACGAGCAGTACTTC.

This clonotype qualifies as medium-sized. The V gene is TRBV6-5, the J gene TRBJ2-7; either TRBD1 or TRBD2 may supply D (5 bases each). Trimming took off 3 bases at V and 1 base at J, with 16 bases between the two ends. The germline V gene has CDR1 MNHEY and CDR2 SVGAGI. The CDR3 loop spans 16 amino acids. The chain's CDR3 is CASSYRGSRRSYEQYF. Here the CDR3 DNA reads TGTGCCAGCAGTTATCGGGGCTCTCGGAGGTCCTACGAGCAGTACTTC.

This clonotype is termed medium-sized. The chain combines TRBV15 with TRBJ1-5; a possible D gene is TRBD1 (6 bases). Trimming took off 3 bases at V and 3 bases at J, with 9 bases between the two ends. Per germline, CDR1 LNHNV and CDR2 YYDKDF (reference sequence). The CDR3 loop spans 14 amino acids. As DNA, the CDR3 is TGTGCCACCAGCAGCGGACAGAACAATCAGCCCCAGCATTTT. This codes for CATSSGQNNQPQHF.

The rearrangement joins TRBV28 to TRBJ1-1; D is possibly TRBD1 (5 bases). The CDR3 is made up of 13 amino acids. Per the germline V gene, CDR1 is MDHEN and CDR2 is SYDVKM. Trimming took 10 bases from V and 1 from J, leaving 13 bases between them. DNA for the CDR3: TGTGCCACCTCGCGGGGCCCGAACACTGAAGCTTTCTTT. This translates into CATSRGPNTEAFF.

The V call is TRBV6-1, the J call TRBJ2-5; 9 bases are shared with TRBD1. The length of the CDR3 is 18 residues. The germline V gene has CDR1 MNHNS and CDR2 SASEGT. The V gene end was trimmed by 8 bases and the J gene end by 2 bases; junction bases not matched to a gene: 18. The CDR3 DNA sequence: TGTGCCAGCGGAATTCGGGGACAGGGAGGAATACTTCAAGAGACCCAGTACTTC. It codes for CASGIRGQGGILQETQYF.

By frequency in the sample, this clonotype is medium-sized. The chain couples TRBV20-1 to TRBJ1-6; D is unresolved. In germline, CDR1 is DFQATT, CDR2 SNEGSKA (reference sequence). Trimming removed 1 base at V and 5 bases at J, with 15 bases between. The CDR3 spans 16 residues. In nucleotides, the CDR3 is TGCAGTGCTAGAGTTTTGGGAATCGAGAATAATTCACCCCTCCACTTT. It yields the protein CSARVLGIENNSPLHF.

The V call is TRBV28, the J call TRBJ1-1; D is possibly TRBD1 (6 bases). V dropped 6 bases and J dropped 1 base, with 18 bases sitting between them. The CDR3 loop spans 16 amino acids. CDR1 is MDHEN and CDR2 is SYDVKM in the germline V gene. CDR3 sequence: CASRTGHYLPNTEAFF. The CDR3 DNA reads TGTGCCAGCAGGACGGGACACTACCTTCCGAACACTGAAGCTTTCTTT.

The chain uses TRBV6-5 and TRBJ2-3, with D possibly matching TRBD2 (5 bases). With 2 bases removed from V and 2 bases from J, the gap between germline ends came to 8 bases. The CDR3 consists of 14 residues. Per the germline V gene, CDR1 is MNHEY and CDR2 is SVGAGI. CDR3 region: CASSYQRSTDTQYF. In DNA form, the CDR3 reads TGTGCCAGCAGTTACCAGCGGTCCACAGATACGCAGTATTTT.

The CDR3: CATRTAFSNQPQHF. The CDR3 DNA reads as TGTGCCACCAGGACAGCGTTTAGCAATCAGCCCCAGCATTTT. The genes are TRBV6-1 and TRBJ1-5, with D maybe TRBD1 (6 bases). V lost 10 bases and J lost 0, with 13 bases in between. The CDR3 sequence is 14 residues long. The germline CDR1 and CDR2 sequences are MNHNS and SASEGT.

By its share, this clonotype is medium-sized. This chain links TRBV7-9 with TRBJ2-5; D possibly matches TRBD1 or TRBD2 (5 bases each). Germline V gene data show CDR1 as SEHNR and CDR2 as FQNEAQ (reference sequence). This CDR3 comprises 14 residues. Trimming cost V 4 bases and J 5 bases, with 14 bases left between them. The CDR3 DNA reads TGTGCCAGCAGCTCCCTTGGGGGTGGGGAGACCCAGTACTTC. Its translation is CASSSLGGGETQYF.

The V call is TRBV5-8, the J call TRBJ2-7; D gene ambiguous. V shed 4 bases and J shed 3 bases, with 8 bases lying between them. The CDR3 covers 12 residues. Germline-derived CDR1 and CDR2 are SGHTS and YDEGEE. The CDR3, as DNA: TGTGCCAGCAGCCCCCGGATCTACGAGCAGTACTTC. Its protein product is CASSPRIYEQYF.

The chain is built from TRBV11-3 and TRBJ1-6; D not certain. The CDR3 is 14 amino acids. V was shortened by 1 base and J by 7 bases, with 8 bases between the two germline ends. Germline-derived CDR1 and CDR2 are SGHNT and YENEEA. CDR3 protein: CASSLAQLNSPLHF. The CDR3 DNA is TGTGCCAGCAGCTTAGCCCAATTAAATTCACCCCTCCACTTT.